A selection of T cell receptor beta chains follows, all from one sample in a study of primary melanoma T cells and metastatic recurrence. The data were produced by immunoSEQ multiplex PCR, yet TCRdb's version contains in-frame clones alone and is incomplete. There are about 170 clones in the sample; roughly 75% occur only once, and 9.4% lies in the top ten. Sample: melanoma tumor tissue. The source is a human donor with melanoma. CDR3s include the opening cysteine and the closing phenylalanine or tryptophan. Each record gives: D gene, clone size, V gene, J gene, CDR3 protein, CDR3 DNA. The D gene is left open where the match is weak. Expanded clones are given a class, and other clones once, few, many or no size at all.

d_call: TRBD1
clone_size: -
v_call: TRBV19
j_call: TRBJ1-5
cdr3_aa: CASSITDRSNQPQHF
cdr3_nt: TGTGCCAGTAGTATAACGGACAGGAGCAATCAGCCCCAGCATTTT

d_call: -
clone_size: -
v_call: TRBV30
j_call: TRBJ2-5
cdr3_aa: CAWSPGTQETQYF
cdr3_nt: TGTGCCTGGAGTCCGGGGACCCAAGAGACCCAGTACTTC

d_call: TRBD1
clone_size: -
v_call: TRBV25-1
j_call: TRBJ2-1
cdr3_aa: CASRDRGLASYNEQFF
cdr3_nt: TGTGCCAGCAGAGACAGGGGGCTGGCCTCCTACAATGAGCAGTTCTTC

d_call: -
clone_size: -
v_call: TRBV14
j_call: TRBJ2-4
cdr3_aa: CASSQDLEGSAKNIQYF
cdr3_nt: TGTGCCAGCAGCCAAGATCTGGAGGGGTCAGCCAAAAACATTCAGTACTTC

d_call: -
clone_size: -
v_call: TRBV29-1
j_call: TRBJ2-5
cdr3_aa: CSAHVGEQETQYF
cdr3_nt: TGCAGCGCCCATGTGGGGGAGCAAGAGACCCAGTACTTC

d_call: -
clone_size: -
v_call: TRBV19
j_call: TRBJ1-1
cdr3_aa: CASSIWVAGLTEAFF
cdr3_nt: TGTGCCAGTAGTATATGGGTTGCAGGGTTAACTGAAGCTTTCTTT

d_call: -
clone_size: -
v_call: TRBV19
j_call: TRBJ1-1
cdr3_aa: CASSIRGGGTEAFF
cdr3_nt: TGTGCCAGTAGTATAAGAGGGGGTGGGACTGAAGCTTTCTTT

d_call: -
clone_size: once
v_call: TRBV19
j_call: TRBJ1-2
cdr3_aa: CASSIVSSRRTF
cdr3_nt: TGTGCCAGTAGTATAGTGTCCAGCCGGAGGACCTTC

d_call: -
clone_size: -
v_call: TRBV18
j_call: TRBJ2-1
cdr3_aa: CASSPPSASNEQFF
cdr3_nt: TGTGCCAGCTCACCCCCGTCGGCGAGCAATGAGCAGTTCTTC

d_call: -
clone_size: -
v_call: TRBV14
j_call: TRBJ1-1
cdr3_aa: CASSQEFGVAAFF
cdr3_nt: TGTGCCAGCAGCCAAGAGTTTGGGGTGGCAGCTTTCTTT

d_call: TRBD2
clone_size: -
v_call: TRBV11-3
j_call: TRBJ2-3
cdr3_aa: CASSGSSGRSTDTQYF
cdr3_nt: TGTGCCAGCAGCGGATCTAGCGGGAGGAGCACAGATACGCAGTATTTT

d_call: TRBD2
clone_size: -
v_call: TRBV11-3
j_call: TRBJ2-3
cdr3_aa: CASSLGTSVDTQYF
cdr3_nt: TGTGCCAGCAGCTTAGGGACTAGCGTCGATACGCAGTATTTT

d_call: -
clone_size: -
v_call: TRBV18
j_call: TRBJ1-1
cdr3_aa: CASSPGLNTEAFF
cdr3_nt: TGTGCCAGCTCACCAGGACTGAACACTGAAGCTTTCTTT

d_call: -
clone_size: -
v_call: TRBV11-3
j_call: TRBJ2-7
cdr3_aa: CASSLSLLSGDEQYF
cdr3_nt: TGTGCCAGCAGCTTATCCCTGCTCTCGGGCGACGAGCAGTACTTC

d_call: TRBD1
clone_size: once
v_call: TRBV6-8
j_call: TRBJ2-1
cdr3_aa: CASSPLTGTGETDEQFF
cdr3_nt: TGTGCCAGCAGTCCTCTTACCGGGACAGGGGAGACGGATGAGCAGTTCTTC

d_call: -
clone_size: -
v_call: TRBV30
j_call: TRBJ1-4
cdr3_aa: CAWSMGAWEKLFF
cdr3_nt: TGTGCCTGGAGTATGGGGGCTTGGGAAAAACTGTTTTTT

d_call: TRBD1
clone_size: once
v_call: TRBV6-7
j_call: TRBJ2-5
cdr3_aa: CASSRNGQGWSETQYF
cdr3_nt: TGTGCCAGCAGTCGAAACGGACAGGGATGGTCAGAGACCCAGTACTTC

d_call: -
clone_size: -
v_call: TRBV19
j_call: TRBJ1-1
cdr3_aa: CASSIGENTEAFF
cdr3_nt: TGTGCCAGTAGTATAGGCGAGAACACTGAAGCTTTCTTT

d_call: -
clone_size: -
v_call: TRBV5-1
j_call: TRBJ2-1
cdr3_aa: CASSHLDILSYNEQFF
cdr3_nt: TGCGCCAGCAGCCACCTAGACATTTTGTCCTACAATGAGCAGTTCTTC

d_call: -
clone_size: -
v_call: TRBV10-2
j_call: TRBJ2-3
cdr3_aa: CASVAESTDTQYF
cdr3_nt: TGCGCCTCGGTAGCGGAGAGCACAGATACGCAGTATTTT

d_call: -
clone_size: -
v_call: TRBV19
j_call: TRBJ2-2
cdr3_aa: CASRGWRVTGELFF
cdr3_nt: TGTGCCAGTAGGGGTTGGAGGGTCACCGGGGAGCTGTTTTTT

d_call: TRBD1
clone_size: few
v_call: TRBV11-3
j_call: TRBJ1-3
cdr3_aa: CASSRDREAGNTIYF
cdr3_nt: TGTGCCAGCAGCCGGGACAGGGAAGCTGGAAACACCATATATTTT

d_call: TRBD2
clone_size: -
v_call: TRBV28
j_call: TRBJ2-3
cdr3_aa: CASSLSGKPTDTQYF
cdr3_nt: TGTGCCAGCAGTTTGAGCGGGAAGCCTACAGATACGCAGTATTTT

d_call: -
clone_size: -
v_call: TRBV7-6
j_call: TRBJ1-3
cdr3_aa: CASSPGAVKGNTIYF
cdr3_nt: TGTGCCAGCAGCCCCGGCGCAGTCAAAGGAAACACCATATATTTT

d_call: TRBD2
clone_size: -
v_call: TRBV15
j_call: TRBJ2-3
cdr3_aa: CATSRAGLAGGRKDTQYF
cdr3_nt: TGTGCCACCAGCAGAGCCGGGCTAGCGGGGGGACGGAAAGATACGCAGTATTTT

d_call: TRBD1
clone_size: once
v_call: TRBV28
j_call: TRBJ1-1
cdr3_aa: CASSFRDRANTEAFF
cdr3_nt: TGTGCCAGCAGTTTCCGGGACAGGGCGAACACTGAAGCTTTCTTT

d_call: -
clone_size: -
v_call: TRBV6-8
j_call: TRBJ2-6
cdr3_aa: CASSNSATTLSGANVLTF
cdr3_nt: TGTGCCAGCAGTAACTCGGCTACAACCCTCTCTGGGGCCAACGTCCTGACTTTC

d_call: TRBD1
clone_size: -
v_call: TRBV19
j_call: TRBJ1-6
cdr3_aa: CASSGSGTVNSPLHF
cdr3_nt: TGTGCCAGTAGTGGTTCCGGGACAGTTAATTCACCCCTCCACTTT